A selection of T cell receptor beta chains follows, all from one sample in a study of blood T cell repertoires in COVID-19. Using immunoSEQ multiplex PCR, the repertoire was profiled, and TCRdb retains in-frame clones only, with some absent. The sample holds over 400,000 clones, around 86% seen once. The sample taken for sequencing was peripheral blood. These receptors all come from a woman aged 25 to 45 with active or convalescent COVID-19. CDR3s leave out the opening cysteine and the closing phenylalanine or tryptophan. Fields, in order: CDR3 protein, D gene, J gene, V gene. A D gene is named only where the DNA matches it firmly.

cdr3_aa: ASGPGQSNTEAF; d_call: TRBD1; j_call: TRBJ1-1; v_call: TRBV10-2
cdr3_aa: ASSLGTSGSNEQF; d_call: TRBD2; j_call: TRBJ2-1; v_call: TRBV5-1
cdr3_aa: ASSRLAVTRY; d_call: NA; j_call: TRBJ2-3; v_call: TRBV12-3/TRBV12-4
cdr3_aa: ASSQAGYDQPQH; d_call: NA; j_call: TRBJ1-5; v_call: TRBV3-1/TRBV3-2
cdr3_aa: ASSPRGDAYEQY; d_call: NA; j_call: TRBJ2-7; v_call: TRBV27
cdr3_aa: ASSQESSGIITDTQY; d_call: TRBD2; j_call: TRBJ2-3; v_call: TRBV3-1/TRBV3-2
cdr3_aa: ASSGPGQGLNGYT; d_call: TRBD1; j_call: TRBJ1-2; v_call: TRBV19
cdr3_aa: ASSDSWLAGSYNEQF; d_call: TRBD2; j_call: TRBJ2-1; v_call: TRBV6-4
cdr3_aa: ASSRPSGTYEQY; d_call: NA; j_call: TRBJ2-7; v_call: TRBV5-8
cdr3_aa: ASSSGQGGQETQY; d_call: TRBD1; j_call: TRBJ2-5; v_call: TRBV11-3
cdr3_aa: ASSYWRGPTDTQY; d_call: NA; j_call: TRBJ2-3; v_call: TRBV11-2
cdr3_aa: ASSLDSWGLSNQPQH; d_call: NA; j_call: TRBJ1-5; v_call: TRBV11-2
cdr3_aa: ASSQAPSRTGGIGNTIY; d_call: TRBD1; j_call: TRBJ1-3; v_call: TRBV4-1
cdr3_aa: ASSEGTGALQTQY; d_call: TRBD1; j_call: TRBJ2-3; v_call: TRBV11-3
cdr3_aa: AWSGKGLGEQY; d_call: NA; j_call: TRBJ2-7; v_call: TRBV30
cdr3_aa: ASSTPDRGYNSPLH; d_call: TRBD1; j_call: TRBJ1-6; v_call: TRBV19
cdr3_aa: ASKGTGGGYT; d_call: TRBD1; j_call: TRBJ1-2; v_call: TRBV12-3/TRBV12-4
cdr3_aa: ASSYGQGNSGNTIY; d_call: TRBD1; j_call: TRBJ1-3; v_call: TRBV5-1
cdr3_aa: ATSSGGQGSSKETQY; d_call: TRBD1; j_call: TRBJ2-5; v_call: TRBV15
cdr3_aa: ASSNYDTGELF; d_call: NA; j_call: TRBJ2-2; v_call: TRBV21-1
cdr3_aa: ASSQAGSSGYTNTQY; d_call: TRBD2; j_call: TRBJ2-3; v_call: TRBV4-1
cdr3_aa: ASSQERDWGTEAF; d_call: NA; j_call: TRBJ1-1; v_call: TRBV4-1
cdr3_aa: ASGRGLAVDNEQF; d_call: TRBD2; j_call: TRBJ2-1; v_call: TRBV4-1
cdr3_aa: ASLGAGGNYGYT; d_call: NA; j_call: TRBJ1-2; v_call: TRBV2
cdr3_aa: ASSPVLVYGTGFSYSNQPQH; d_call: TRBD1; j_call: TRBJ1-5; v_call: TRBV4-2
cdr3_aa: ASSLWGDPPGGSPLH; d_call: NA; j_call: TRBJ1-6; v_call: TRBV5-4
cdr3_aa: ASSLHQLSVGEAF; d_call: NA; j_call: TRBJ1-1; v_call: TRBV6-4
cdr3_aa: ASSPDFSYEQY; d_call: NA; j_call: TRBJ2-7; v_call: TRBV5-1
cdr3_aa: ASSSRTVPADWASGGPTDTQY; d_call: TRBD2; j_call: TRBJ2-3; v_call: TRBV13
cdr3_aa: ASSNGTSGVRTDTQY; d_call: TRBD2; j_call: TRBJ2-3; v_call: TRBV19
cdr3_aa: ASRSFTVDKLF; d_call: NA; j_call: TRBJ2-2; v_call: TRBV6-5
cdr3_aa: ASSQVTSTDTQY; d_call: NA; j_call: TRBJ2-3; v_call: TRBV4-1
cdr3_aa: ASSDRVTEAF; d_call: TRBD1; j_call: TRBJ1-1; v_call: TRBV10-2
cdr3_aa: ASSRSGTGDIQY; d_call: TRBD1; j_call: TRBJ2-4; v_call: TRBV6-5
cdr3_aa: SVEVGVSYGEQF; d_call: NA; j_call: TRBJ2-1; v_call: TRBV29-1
cdr3_aa: ASSYAGRSPYEQY; d_call: TRBD2; j_call: TRBJ2-7; v_call: TRBV6-2/TRBV6-3
cdr3_aa: ASSLARLTRGASGNTIY; d_call: NA; j_call: TRBJ1-3; v_call: TRBV7-9
cdr3_aa: ASSLALSGYEQY; d_call: NA; j_call: TRBJ2-7; v_call: TRBV7-2
cdr3_aa: ASSTRLAGETQY; d_call: TRBD2; j_call: TRBJ2-5; v_call: TRBV3-1/TRBV3-2
cdr3_aa: ASSLEEGYEQY; d_call: NA; j_call: TRBJ2-7; v_call: TRBV5-1
cdr3_aa: ATRGAGRMAEYGYT; d_call: NA; j_call: TRBJ1-2; v_call: TRBV10-3
cdr3_aa: ASTSGAGGETQY; d_call: NA; j_call: TRBJ2-5; v_call: TRBV6-5
cdr3_aa: ASGGQGNEKLF; d_call: TRBD1; j_call: TRBJ1-4; v_call: TRBV28
cdr3_aa: ASKPGRTLGGKLF; d_call: NA; j_call: TRBJ2-2; v_call: TRBV6-5